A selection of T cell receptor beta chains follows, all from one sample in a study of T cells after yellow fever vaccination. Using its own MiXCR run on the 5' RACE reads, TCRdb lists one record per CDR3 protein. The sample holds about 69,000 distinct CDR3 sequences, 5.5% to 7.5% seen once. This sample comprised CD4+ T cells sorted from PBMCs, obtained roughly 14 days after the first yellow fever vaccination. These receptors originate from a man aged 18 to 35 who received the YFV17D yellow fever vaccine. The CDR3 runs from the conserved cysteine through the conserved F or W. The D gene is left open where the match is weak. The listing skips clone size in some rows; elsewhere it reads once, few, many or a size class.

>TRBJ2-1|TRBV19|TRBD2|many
CASYSGNEQFF
TGTGCCAGTTATAGCGGGAATGAGCAGTTCTTC
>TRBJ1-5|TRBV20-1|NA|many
CSARWASNQPQHF
TGCAGTGCTAGGTGGGCTAGCAATCAGCCCCAGCATTTT
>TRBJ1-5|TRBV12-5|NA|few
CASGTGTPRNQPQHF
TGTGCTAGTGGGACTGGGACTCCTAGGAATCAGCCCCAGCATTTT
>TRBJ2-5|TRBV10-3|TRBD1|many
CAISGRWQGDGETQYF
TGTGCCATCAGCGGCAGGTGGCAGGGGGACGGGGAGACCCAGTACTTC
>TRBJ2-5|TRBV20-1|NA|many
CSARWAGGETQYF
TGCAGTGCTAGATGGGCAGGTGGAGAGACCCAGTACTTC
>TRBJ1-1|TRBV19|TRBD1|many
CASRDRENTEAFF
TGTGCCAGTCGGGACAGAGAGAACACTGAAGCTTTCTTT
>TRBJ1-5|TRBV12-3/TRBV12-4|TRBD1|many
CASSPGQGTGQPQHF
TGTGCCAGCAGCCCGGGACAGGGAACGGGGCAGCCCCAGCATTTT
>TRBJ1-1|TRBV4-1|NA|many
CASSQEWGETEAFF
TGCGCCAGCAGCCAAGAATGGGGGGAGACTGAAGCTTTCTTT
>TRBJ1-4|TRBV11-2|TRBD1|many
CASSPQGGGLEKLFF
TGTGCCAGCAGCCCCCAGGGGGGCGGACTAGAAAAACTGTTTTTT
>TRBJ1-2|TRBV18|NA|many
CASSPEVRSYGYTF
TGTGCCAGCTCACCAGAGGTGAGGAGCTATGGCTACACCTTC
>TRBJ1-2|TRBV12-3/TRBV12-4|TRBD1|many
CASSPPKRTGNYGYTF
TGTGCCAGCAGTCCACCGAAGAGGACAGGAAACTATGGCTACACCTTC
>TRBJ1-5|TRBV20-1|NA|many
CSARDRDTHQPQHF
TGCAGTGCTAGAGATCGGGACACCCATCAGCCCCAGCATTTT
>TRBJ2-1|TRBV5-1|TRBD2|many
CASSLNTGGSYNEQFF
TGCGCCAGCAGCTTAAATACGGGGGGCTCCTACAATGAGCAGTTCTTC
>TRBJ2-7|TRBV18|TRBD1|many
CASSPGTAYEQYF
TGTGCCAGCTCACCCGGGACAGCTTACGAGCAGTACTTC
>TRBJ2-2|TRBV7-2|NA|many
CASSSQGRINGELFF
TGTGCCAGCAGCTCGCAGGGGAGGATAAACGGGGAGCTGTTTTTT
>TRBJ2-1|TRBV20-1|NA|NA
CSASRLRGPYNEQFF
TGCAGTGCTAGCCGGCTCAGAGGGCCCTACAATGAGCAGTTCTTC
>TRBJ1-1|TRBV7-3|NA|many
CASSVSYEAFF
TGTGCCAGCAGCGTAAGTTATGAAGCTTTCTTT
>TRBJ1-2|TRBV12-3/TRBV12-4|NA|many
CASSLSNGDLGYTF
TGTGCCAGCAGTTTGTCGAACGGGGACCTTGGCTACACCTTC
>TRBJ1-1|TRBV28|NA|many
CASSLDQGTDTEAFF
TGTGCCAGCAGTTTAGATCAGGGGACGGACACTGAAGCTTTCTTT
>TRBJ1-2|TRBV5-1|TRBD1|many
CASTRAGQDYGYTF
TGCGCCAGCACCCGTGCGGGACAGGACTATGGCTACACCTTC
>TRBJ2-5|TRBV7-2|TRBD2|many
CASSPGLAGATSTQYF
TGTGCCAGCAGCCCCGGACTAGCGGGGGCCACGTCGACCCAGTACTTC
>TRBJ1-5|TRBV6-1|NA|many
CASSGGVSQPQHF
TGTGCCAGCAGTGGCGGGGTTAGTCAGCCCCAGCATTTT
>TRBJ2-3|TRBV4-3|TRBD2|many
CASSLRLAGAYTDTQYF
TGCGCCAGCAGCCTGAGACTAGCGGGGGCCTACACAGATACGCAGTATTTT
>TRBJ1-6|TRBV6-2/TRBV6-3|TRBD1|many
CASWDRRNSPLHF
TGTGCCAGCTGGGACAGGCGTAATTCACCCCTCCACTTT
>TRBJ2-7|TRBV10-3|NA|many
CAISESSLREQYF
TGTGCCATCAGTGAGTCAAGTTTGCGGGAGCAGTACTTC
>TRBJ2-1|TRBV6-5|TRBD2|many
CASSYGLAGGGEQFF
TGTGCCAGCAGTTACGGTCTAGCGGGGGGCGGTGAGCAGTTCTTC
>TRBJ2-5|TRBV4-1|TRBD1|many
CASSRDREMETQYF
TGCGCCAGCAGCCGGGACAGGGAGATGGAGACCCAGTACTTC
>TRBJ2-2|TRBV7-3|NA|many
CASSRTVNTGELFF
TGTGCCAGCAGCCGGACTGTTAACACCGGGGAGCTGTTTTTT
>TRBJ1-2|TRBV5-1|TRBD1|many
CASSPDRGAPYGYTF
TGCGCCAGCAGCCCCGACAGGGGCGCGCCTTATGGCTACACCTTC
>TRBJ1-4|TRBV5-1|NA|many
CASSLEAGSLGEKLFF
TGCGCCAGCAGCCTGGAAGCAGGGAGTCTAGGGGAAAAACTGTTTTTT
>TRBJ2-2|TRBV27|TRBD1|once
CASSGDRGIGELFF
TGTGCCAGCAGTGGGGACAGGGGGATCGGGGAGCTGTTTTTT
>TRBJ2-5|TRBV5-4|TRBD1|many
CASSLEGAGGRQETQYF
TGTGCCAGCAGCTTGGAAGGGGCAGGGGGTCGACAAGAGACCCAGTACTTC
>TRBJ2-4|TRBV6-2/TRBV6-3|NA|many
CASRRPGVNIQYF
TGTGCCAGCAGGCGCCCAGGAGTAAACATTCAGTACTTC
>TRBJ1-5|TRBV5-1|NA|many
CASSLVGLDQPQHF
TGCGCCAGCAGCTTGGTTGGGTTGGATCAGCCCCAGCATTTT
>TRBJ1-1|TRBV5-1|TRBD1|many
CASSYSQGAITEAFF
TGCGCCAGCAGCTACAGCCAGGGGGCTATCACTGAAGCTTTCTTT
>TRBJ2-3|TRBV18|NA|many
CASSPQAATSTDTQYF
TGTGCCAGCTCACCCCAGGCAGCTACTAGCACAGATACGCAGTATTTT
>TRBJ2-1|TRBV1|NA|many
CTSSHPFVQFF
TGCACCAGCAGCCACCCCTTCGTTCAGTTCTTC
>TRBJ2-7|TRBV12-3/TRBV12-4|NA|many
CASIPAGQSYEQYF
TGTGCCAGCATCCCTGCTGGGCAGTCCTACGAGCAGTACTTC
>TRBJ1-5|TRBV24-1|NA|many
CATSRGAYSNQPQHF
TGTGCCACCAGCCGAGGGGCCTATAGCAATCAGCCCCAGCATTTT
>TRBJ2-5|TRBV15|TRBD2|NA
CATSRDTGRETQYF
TGTGCCACCAGCCGCGACACCGGGAGGGAGACCCAGTACTTC
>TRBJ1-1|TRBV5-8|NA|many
CASSLGPGGLEAFF
TGTGCCAGCAGCTTGGGGCCTGGGGGACTAGAAGCTTTCTTT
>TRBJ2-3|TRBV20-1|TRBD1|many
CSASQGASTDTQYF
TGCAGTGCTTCACAGGGGGCGAGCACAGATACGCAGTATTTT
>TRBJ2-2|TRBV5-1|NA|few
CASSQSGSTGELFF
TGCGCCAGCAGCCAAAGCGGCTCTACCGGGGAGCTGTTTTTT
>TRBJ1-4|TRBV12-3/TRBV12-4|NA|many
CASSLRDTGGEKLFF
TGTGCCAGCAGTTTAAGGGACACCGGTGGAGAAAAACTGTTTTTT
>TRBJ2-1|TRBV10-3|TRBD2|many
CAITSSLAGAYNEQFF
TGTGCCATCACCAGCAGCCTAGCGGGGGCCTACAATGAGCAGTTCTTC
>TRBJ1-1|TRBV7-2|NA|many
CASRNQENTEAFF
TGTGCCAGCAGAAATCAGGAGAACACTGAAGCTTTCTTT
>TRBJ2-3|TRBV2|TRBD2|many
CASSAERGSTDTQYF
TGTGCCAGCAGTGCGGAGCGGGGTAGCACAGATACGCAGTATTTT
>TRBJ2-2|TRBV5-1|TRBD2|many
CATALAGGNTGELFF
TGCGCCACCGCCCTAGCGGGGGGGAACACCGGGGAGCTGTTTTTT
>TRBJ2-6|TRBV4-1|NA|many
CASSQVGLGPLPGANVLTF
TGCGCCAGCAGCCAGGTAGGGTTAGGTCCCCTCCCTGGGGCCAACGTCCTGACTTTC
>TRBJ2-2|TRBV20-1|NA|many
CSCASVMNTGELFF
TGCAGCTGCGCCTCAGTGATGAACACCGGGGAGCTGTTTTTT
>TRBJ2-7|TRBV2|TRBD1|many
CASSPQGRSYGEQYF
TGTGCCAGCAGTCCACAGGGGAGATCCTACGGGGAGCAGTACTTC
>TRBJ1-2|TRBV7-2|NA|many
CASSLVQYGYTF
TGTGCCAGCAGCTTAGTACAGTATGGCTACACCTTC
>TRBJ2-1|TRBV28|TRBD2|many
CASSPAGGPDEQFF
TGTGCCAGCAGTCCAGCGGGGGGCCCCGATGAGCAGTTCTTC
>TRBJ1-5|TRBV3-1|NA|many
CASSQWDSNQPQHF
TGTGCCAGCAGCCAATGGGATAGCAATCAGCCCCAGCATTTT